This paragraph covers one TCR beta chain sequence. V lost 0 bases, J lost 0 bases, and 8 bases lay in between. This CDR3 region has 15 residues. The germline gives CDR1 SGHDN, CDR2 FVKESK. During its preparation, the TCRbeta library received unique molecular identifiers. TCRdb independently ran MiXCR on the PCR reads; one entry per CDR3 protein. This table holds about 540,000 distinct CDR3 sequences, 15% to 20% found once. This entry is derived from a study of T-cell reconstitution after alpha-beta-depleted transplantation in children. The genes are TRBV14 and TRBJ1-1; D unresolved. This material consisted of PBMCs from the stem cell graft donor, taken from the stem cell graft. This TCR was recovered from a human donor who donated a stem cell graft to a child with acute lymphoblastic leukemia. The CDR3 DNA reads as TGTGCCAGCAGCCAAGATAGGAGTATGAACACTGAAGCTTTCTTT. Protein sequence: CASSQDRSMNTEAFF.